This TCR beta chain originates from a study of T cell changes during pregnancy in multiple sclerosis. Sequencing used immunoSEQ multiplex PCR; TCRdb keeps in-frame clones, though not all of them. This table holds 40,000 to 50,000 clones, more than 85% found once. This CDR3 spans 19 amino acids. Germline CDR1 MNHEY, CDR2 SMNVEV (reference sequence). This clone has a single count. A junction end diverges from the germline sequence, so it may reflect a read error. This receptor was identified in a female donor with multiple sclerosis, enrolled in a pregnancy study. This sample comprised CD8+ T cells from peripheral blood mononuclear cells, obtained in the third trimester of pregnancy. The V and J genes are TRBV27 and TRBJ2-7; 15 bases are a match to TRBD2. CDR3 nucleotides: TGTGCCAGCAGTTTAACGCGGACTAGCGGGAGGGCCGGCTCCAACGAGCAGTACTTC. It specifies CASSLTRTSGRAGSNEQYF.